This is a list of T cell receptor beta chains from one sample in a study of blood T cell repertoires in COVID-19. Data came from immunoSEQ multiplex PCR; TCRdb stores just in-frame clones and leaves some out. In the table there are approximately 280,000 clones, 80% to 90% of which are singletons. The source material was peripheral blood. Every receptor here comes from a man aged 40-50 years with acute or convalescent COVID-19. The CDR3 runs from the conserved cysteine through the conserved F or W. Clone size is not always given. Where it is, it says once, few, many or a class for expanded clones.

cdr3_aa: CASSLEGGGDTQYF
v_call: TRBV6-5
clone_size: NA
j_call: TRBJ2-3

cdr3_aa: CAISESRGLGSYEQYF
v_call: TRBV10-3
clone_size: once
j_call: TRBJ2-7

cdr3_aa: CASGWRGGEDGYTF
v_call: TRBV6-5
clone_size: once
j_call: TRBJ1-2

cdr3_aa: CASSETGGISSFF
v_call: TRBV2
clone_size: NA
j_call: TRBJ1-4

cdr3_aa: CATSPNEEGSEQYF
v_call: TRBV15
clone_size: NA
j_call: TRBJ2-7

cdr3_aa: CASSLGQITFMNTEAFF
v_call: TRBV5-1
clone_size: NA
j_call: TRBJ1-1

cdr3_aa: CASSLDGRPQHF
v_call: TRBV5-1
clone_size: NA
j_call: TRBJ1-5

cdr3_aa: CASSPLGGPGGYTF
v_call: TRBV7-9
clone_size: NA
j_call: TRBJ1-2

cdr3_aa: CASRIERAKAGRGNTIYF
v_call: TRBV19
clone_size: NA
j_call: TRBJ1-3

cdr3_aa: CSVVGVTVGYTF
v_call: TRBV29-1
clone_size: NA
j_call: TRBJ1-2

cdr3_aa: CASSNRVKVGDEQFF
v_call: TRBV6-5
clone_size: NA
j_call: TRBJ2-1

cdr3_aa: CASSLAWDRVLFTEAFF
v_call: TRBV5-1
clone_size: once
j_call: TRBJ1-1

cdr3_aa: CATSRGGQGNSPLHF
v_call: TRBV15
clone_size: NA
j_call: TRBJ1-6

cdr3_aa: CASSWRLAGDSYEQYF
v_call: TRBV5-6
clone_size: NA
j_call: TRBJ2-7

cdr3_aa: CASTAAGGNTEAFF
v_call: TRBV2
clone_size: NA
j_call: TRBJ1-1

cdr3_aa: CASSLGGMNTEAFF
v_call: TRBV5-6
clone_size: NA
j_call: TRBJ1-1

cdr3_aa: CASSLRGETDEAFF
v_call: TRBV9
clone_size: NA
j_call: TRBJ1-1

cdr3_aa: CATSDHGQGDTEAFF
v_call: TRBV24-1
clone_size: NA
j_call: TRBJ1-1

cdr3_aa: CASSRDTNNEKLFF
v_call: TRBV5-1
clone_size: NA
j_call: TRBJ1-4

cdr3_aa: CAWSVTGISGYTF
v_call: TRBV30
clone_size: NA
j_call: TRBJ1-2

cdr3_aa: CASSLSTTYEQYF
v_call: TRBV5-4
clone_size: NA
j_call: TRBJ2-7

cdr3_aa: CASSLWGLRNTEAFF
v_call: TRBV5-4
clone_size: NA
j_call: TRBJ1-1

cdr3_aa: CASSPSTPYEQYF
v_call: TRBV11-2
clone_size: NA
j_call: TRBJ2-7

cdr3_aa: CASSPLPGGGNDEQFF
v_call: TRBV18
clone_size: NA
j_call: TRBJ2-1

cdr3_aa: CASGGQFNQPQHF
v_call: TRBV19
clone_size: NA
j_call: TRBJ1-5